This TCR beta chain was obtained from a study of cytomegalovirus exposure and HLA in healthy donors. Broader study findings: Previous analysis showed most TCR beta V segments were productive about 87% or about 30% of the time. Through in vitro validation, three CMV-associated chains were shown to be specific for CMV antigens.

A remark on this clone: Antigen unknown.

It was with 60 Vbeta and 13 Jbeta primers that the PCR ran. Assay: immunoSEQ multiplex PCR; the TCRdb copy retains only in-frame clones and omits some. The table for this sample gives over 75,000 clones. The sequencing input was PBMCs. The sequence was collected from a girl between 10 and 17 years old in good health and CMV-seropositive.

The CDR3 loop is CASRPTGFRDTEAFF. The CDR3 region has the DNA TGTGCCAGCAGACCAACAGGGTTTCGGGACACTGAAGCTTTCTTT. V and J are TRBV28 and TRBJ1-1; D is possibly TRBD1 (6 bases). V shed 6 bases and J shed 3 bases, with 17 bases lying between them. The CDR3 covers 15 residues. Germline V CDR1 and CDR2: MDHEN, SYDVKM.